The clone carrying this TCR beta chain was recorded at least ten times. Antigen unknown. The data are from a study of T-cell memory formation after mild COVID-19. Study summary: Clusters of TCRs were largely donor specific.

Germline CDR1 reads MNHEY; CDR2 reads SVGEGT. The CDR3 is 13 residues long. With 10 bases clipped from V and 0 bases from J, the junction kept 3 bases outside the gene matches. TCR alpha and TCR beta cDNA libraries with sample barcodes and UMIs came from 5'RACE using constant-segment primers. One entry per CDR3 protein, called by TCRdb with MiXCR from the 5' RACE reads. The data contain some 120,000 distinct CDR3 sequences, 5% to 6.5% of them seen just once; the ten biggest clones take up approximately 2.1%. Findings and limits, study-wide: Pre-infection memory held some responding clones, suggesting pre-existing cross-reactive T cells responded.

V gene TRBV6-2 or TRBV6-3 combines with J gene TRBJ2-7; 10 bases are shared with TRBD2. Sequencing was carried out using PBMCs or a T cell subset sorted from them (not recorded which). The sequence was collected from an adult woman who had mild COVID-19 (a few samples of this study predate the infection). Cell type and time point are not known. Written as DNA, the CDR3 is TGTGCCACCAGGACTAGCGGCTCCTACGAGCAGTACTTC. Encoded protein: CATRTSGSYEQYF.